Below, 9 T cell receptor beta chains from the same sample are listed, as sequenced in a study of T cell responses to AZD1222 COVID-19 vaccine. Only in-frame clones appear in the TCRdb table, and some are missing; sequencing was by immunoSEQ multiplex PCR. This sample has fewer than 120,000 clones, with 88% found just once. The sequencing here drew on peripheral blood, taken on day 0 of AZD1222 vaccination. These receptors were collected from an adult in good health.

The V call is TRBV5-1, the J call TRBJ2-7; D tentatively fits TRBD1 or TRBD2 (5 bases each). In germline, CDR1 is SGHRS, CDR2 YFSETQ. The CDR3 has 16 residues. V was shortened by 4 bases and J by 7 bases, with 24 bases between the two germline ends. CDR3 nucleotides: TGCGCCAGCAGCGCGACAGATTTAGGATTATCGGGGGAGCAGTACTTC. Protein sequence: CASSATDLGLSGEQYF.

This clone was recorded only once. The chain joins TRBV7-9 to TRBJ1-1, with 7 bases lining up with TRBD1. Per germline, CDR1 SEHNR and CDR2 FQNEAQ (reference sequence). The CDR3 is 16 residues long. V shed 2 bases and J 0 bases; nucleotides not matched to a gene: 6. The CDR3 loop reads CASSLPKGTVNTEAFF. As DNA, the CDR3 is TGTGCCAGCAGCTTACCCAAGGGGACAGTGAACACTGAAGCTTTCTTT.

V is TRBV6-1 and J is TRBJ1-5; 10 positions match TRBD1. The CDR3 covers 16 residues. Germline V lookup: CDR1 MNHNS, CDR2 SASEGT. The V gene end was trimmed by 4 bases and the J gene end by 6 bases; junction bases not matched to a gene: 9. The CDR3 DNA sequence: TGTGCCAGCAGTGGCCCGACAGGGGGCGCGGGTCAGCCCCAGCATTTT. Its translation: CASSGPTGGAGQPQHF.

The rearrangement links TRBV13 to TRBJ2-5; 9 positions match TRBD2. The CDR3 has 16 residues. After removal of 5 bases from V and 5 bases from J, the junction contained 12 bases not matched to a gene. Germline V gives CDR1 PRHDT, CDR2 FYEKMQ (reference sequence). The DNA for the CDR3 is TGTGCCAGCAGCATAGCCGGGACTAGCCGACGGGAGACCCAGTACTTC. Protein sequence: CASSIAGTSRRETQYF.

This clone was seen a single time. The genes are TRBV7-9 and TRBJ2-7; no reliable D call. The CDR3 covers 15 residues. Trimming cost V 1 base and J 2 bases, with 12 bases left between them. Germline CDR1 and CDR2: SEHNR and FQNEAQ (reference sequence). The CDR3 sequence is CASSLGSITPYEQYF. For the CDR3, the DNA is TGTGCCAGCAGCTTAGGCTCGATCACCCCCTACGAGCAGTACTTC.

This clone has just a few counts. The chain carries TRBV3-1 (or the pseudogene TRBV3-2) and TRBJ2-1; D gene uncertain. This CDR3 has 11 residues. V was cut by 2 bases and J by 15 bases, with 11 bases left in between. CDR1 is LGHDT, CDR2 YNNKEL, per germline (reference sequence). The CDR3 sequence is CASSQQRVTFF. CDR3 coding DNA: TGTGCCAGCAGCCAACAGCGCGTGACGTTCTTC.

The J gene is TRBJ2-7, the V gene TRBV7-8; 7 bases fit TRBD2. Germline V gene lookup returns CDR1 SGHVS and CDR2 FQNEAQ. V dropped 3 bases and J dropped 7; count of bases not matched to a gene: 9. The CDR3 consists of 14 residues. CDR3 sequence reads: CASSFGRPGGEQYF. The CDR3 coding sequence is TGTGCCAGCAGCTTCGGGCGGCCCGGGGGGGAGCAGTACTTC.

The rearrangement links TRBV27 to TRBJ1-5, with D possibly matching TRBD1 (6 bases). There are 15 residues in the CDR3. The V end lost 6 bases, the J end lost 1 base, and 13 bases lay between the germline ends. Looked up from germline, CDR1 is MNHEY and CDR2 is SMNVEV (reference sequence). CDR3 loop: CASREQGQSNQPQHF. CDR3 DNA: TGTGCCAGCAGAGAACAGGGCCAAAGCAATCAGCCCCAGCATTTT.

The V call is TRBV9, the J call TRBJ1-6, with TRBD1 as a possible D gene (5 bases). From germline, CDR1 is SGDLS and CDR2 YYNGEE. CDR3 length equals 15 residues. Trimming took off 0 bases at V and 8 bases at J, with 12 bases between the two ends. CDR3 sequence: CASSVGRQGDSPLHF. CDR3 DNA sequence: TGTGCCAGCAGCGTAGGGCGGCAGGGCGATTCACCCCTCCACTTT.